Listed here are 12 T cell receptor beta chains from one sample, sequenced in a study of T cell clones after liver transplantation. TCRdb's table, derived via immunoSEQ multiplex PCR, lists solely in-frame clones and lacks some. Of 65,000 to 80,000 clones listed, 75% to 85% are singletons. Here the sequenced sample was CD4+ T cells from blood, taken before liver transplant. These receptors were obtained from a human donor who received a liver transplant.

Comment on this clone: This sample includes further DNA sequences coding for the same CDR3. The chain has TRBV5-1 and TRBJ1-1, with no clear D. Germline lookup yields CDR1 SGHRS and CDR2 YFSETQ. There are 13 residues in the CDR3. The ends were cut back, 0 bases at V and 1 base at J, with 4 bases in the middle. The CDR3 is CASSLETNTEAFF. The CDR3 DNA reads TGCGCCAGCAGCTTGGAGACGAACACTGAAGCTTTCTTT.

The rearrangement uses TRBV4-1 and TRBJ1-1; perhaps TRBD1 as D (5 bases). Germline V CDR1 and CDR2: MGHRA, YSYEKL. The CDR3 has 16 residues. V was shortened by 0 bases and J by 5 bases, with 16 bases between the two germline ends. Here the CDR3 reads CASSQEGGQGGTEAFF. The CDR3 bases are TGCGCCAGCAGCCAAGAGGGTGGGCAGGGCGGGACTGAAGCTTTCTTT.

V usage is TRBV11-2 and J usage is TRBJ2-7; a weak D match, TRBD1 (6 bases). Germline CDR1 reads SGHAT; CDR2 reads FQNNGV. The CDR3 has 13 amino acids. V was pared by 8 bases and J by 1 base, with 12 bases between. CDR3 bases: TGTGCCAGCCATATGACAGGATCCTACGAGCAGTACTTC. Its protein is CASHMTGSYEQYF. Using reference TRBV11-2 and TRBJ2-7 for the parts outside the CDR3, the full variable domain is EAGVAQSPRYKIIEKRQSVAFWCNPISGHATLYWYQQILGQGPKLLIQFQNNGVVDDSQLPKDRFSAERLKGVDSTLKIQPAKLEDSAVYLCASHMTGSYEQYFGPGTRLTVT.

The chain employs TRBV6-1 and TRBJ2-7; no definite D call. Deletions cut 1 base from V and 4 bases from J, with 14 bases between. The germline V gene encodes CDR1 MNHNS and CDR2 SASEGT. The CDR3 totals 15 residues. The CDR3 region is CASSEGIMGLYEQYF. CDR3 bases: TGTGCCAGCAGTGAAGGCATCATGGGGTTGTACGAGCAGTACTTC.

The chain joins TRBV7-3 to TRBJ1-5; no firm D call. The V gene's germline CDR1 is SGHTA and CDR2 FQGTGA. CDR3 length equals 16 residues. V lost 5 bases, J lost 5 bases, and 19 bases lay in between. The CDR3 DNA reads as TGTGCCAGCAGCCCCTCATGCCAGGCTAACTATCAGCCCCAGCATTTT. Translated, it gives CASSPSCQANYQPQHF.

This clone occurred a few times. The CDR3: CASSPSRGYTTTNEKLFF. In nucleotides, the CDR3 is TGTGCCAGCTCACCTAGTCGGGGGTATACAACAACTAATGAAAAACTGTTTTTT. J is TRBJ1-4 and V is TRBV18; perhaps TRBD1 as D (5 bases). This CDR3 has 18 residues. CDR1 and CDR2 (germline): KGHSH, LQKENI. Trimming shortened V by 3 bases and J by 0 bases, and 17 bases separated the two germline ends.

This chain links TRBV6-5 with TRBJ2-7; 7 nucleotides align to TRBD1. This CDR3 is built from 13 residues. Germline V gives CDR1 MNHEY, CDR2 SVGAGI. V was clipped by 7 bases and J by 4 bases; unmatched bases: 7. CDR3 residues: CASTSPGGYEQYF. The CDR3 DNA reads TGTGCCAGCACCTCCCCAGGGGGTTACGAGCAGTACTTC.

CDR3 nucleotides: TGTGCCAGCAGCTTGGCCACAGTTTTGAACACTGAAGCTTTCTTT. It yields the protein CASSLATVLNTEAFF. V usage is TRBV5-4 and J usage is TRBJ1-1; no firm D call. The germline V gene has CDR1 SGHNT and CDR2 YYREEE (reference sequence). CDR3 size: 15 residues. Trimming took off 0 bases at V and 0 bases at J, with 9 bases between the two ends.

This clone appeared once. The chain links TRBV10-2 to TRBJ1-1, with D uncertain. Germline CDR1 WSHSY, CDR2 SAAADI. The length of the CDR3 is 14 residues. Trimming pared 7 bases from V and 0 bases from J, leaving 12 bases between. CDR3: CASNMGRLNTEAFF. For the CDR3, the DNA is TGCGCCAGCAATATGGGCAGGCTGAACACTGAAGCTTTCTTT.

This clone was seen only a few times. The rearrangement joins TRBV4-1 to TRBJ2-7, with D maybe TRBD2 (6 bases). Trimming removed 1 base from V and 3 bases from J, with 10 bases in between. The CDR3 loop spans 14 amino acids. The germline CDR1 and CDR2 sequences are MGHRA and YSYEKL. CDR3 residues: CASSQGRAVYEQYF. CDR3 nucleotides: TGCGCCAGCAGCCAAGGGAGGGCCGTCTACGAGCAGTACTTC.

The table lists this clone with a few counts. This sequence joins TRBV4-2 and TRBJ2-7; 8 bases agree with TRBD1. Germline values: CDR1 LGHNA, CDR2 YNFKEQ. The ends lost 4 bases at V and 7 bases at J; junction bases unmatched: 9. There are 14 residues in the CDR3. In DNA form, the CDR3 reads TGTGCCAGCAGCCTCGGGACAGGATCCTGGGAGCAGTACTTC. Protein: CASSLGTGSWEQYF.

The genes are TRBV29-1 and TRBJ1-5, with D possibly being TRBD1 (5 bases). The CDR3 has 14 amino acids. Looked up from germline, CDR1 is SQVTM and CDR2 is ANQGSEA. Deletions cut 4 bases from V and 2 bases from J, with 12 bases between. The CDR3: CSVGSQGGNQPQHF. The CDR3, as DNA: TGCAGCGTTGGCAGTCAGGGTGGCAATCAGCCCCAGCATTTT. Supplemented by reference TRBV29-1 and TRBJ1-5, the full variable domain reads SAVISQKPSRDICQRGTSLTIQCQVDSQVTMMFWYRQQPGQSLTLIATANQGSEATYESGFVIDKFPISRPNLTFSTLTVSNMSPEDSSIYLCSVGSQGGNQPQHFGDGTRLSIL.